This entry features one T cell receptor (beta chain) sequence. The CDR3 is 17 amino acids. Trimming removed 5 bases from V and 1 base from J; junction bases left unmatched: 10. Germline values: CDR1 SGHNT, CDR2 YYREEE (reference sequence). The study ran the assay at deep level. Generated by immunoSEQ multiplex PCR, the TCRdb table keeps only in-frame clones and is missing some. The repertoire holds around 500,000 clones, with over 75% as singletons. The data were taken from a study of shared clonotypes between healthy human individuals. This receptor was identified in a middle-aged woman in good health. Some clones in this sample may be carry-over from other donors' samples. The V gene is TRBV5-4, the J gene TRBJ1-1, with 11 bases identical to TRBD1. Sequenced input: PBMCs. CDR3: CASSSGQGVVGNTEAFF. The CDR3 nucleotides are TGTGCCAGCAGTTCGGGACAGGGGGTCGTCGGGAACACTGAAGCTTTCTTT.